Each of the 5 T cell receptor beta chains below was sequenced from the same sample in a study of cytomegalovirus exposure and HLA in healthy donors. The PCR employed 60 Vbeta primers together with 13 Jbeta primers. The table came from immunoSEQ multiplex PCR; TCRdb's copy has only in-frame clones and leaves some out. The sample holds 85,000 to 130,000 clones, 65% to 75% seen once. Material: PBMCs. The receptor source for this set is a young woman in good health and CMV-seropositive.

The chain links TRBV5-4 to TRBJ2-5, with a tentative D call TRBD1 (5 bases). The CDR3 length is 15 residues. V was cut by 4 bases and J by 0 bases, with 13 bases left in between. The germline gives CDR1 SGHNT, CDR2 YYREEE (reference sequence). CDR3 bases: TGTGCCAGCAGCGAATCCGCGGACAACCAAGAGACCCAGTACTTC. Protein: CASSESADNQETQYF.

This clone is a singleton in its sample. The chain joins TRBV4-2 to TRBJ2-7; D is unclear. Trimming left V 0 bases short and J 0 bases short, with 9 bases between. There are 15 residues in the CDR3. Looked up from germline, CDR1 is LGHNA and CDR2 is YNFKEQ. DNA for the CDR3: TGTGCCAGCAGCCAAGATGCGTCCCCCTCCTACGAGCAGTACTTC. It specifies CASSQDASPSYEQYF.

The V and J genes are TRBV13 and TRBJ2-3; 7 bases are a match to TRBD1. CDR3 length: 15 residues. Germline CDR1 is PRHDT and CDR2 is FYEKMQ (reference sequence). The J segment lost 1 base and the V segment lost 3 bases, leaving 4 bases of the junction unmatched. The CDR3 bases are TGTGCCAGCAGCTTGGGGACAGAAGGCACAGATACGCAGTATTTT. Amino acid sequence: CASSLGTEGTDTQYF.

This rearrangement joins TRBV6-5 to TRBJ2-7, with a possible D match to TRBD2 (5 bases). The germline V gene encodes CDR1 MNHEY and CDR2 SVGAGI. V was clipped by 0 bases and J by 4 bases, with 13 bases between them. The CDR3 totals 15 residues. CDR3 residues: CASSYSKASLYEQYF. In DNA, the CDR3 is TGTGCCAGCAGTTACTCGAAGGCTAGCTTGTACGAGCAGTACTTC.

This clone was recorded only once. The chain joins TRBV15 to TRBJ2-1; possible D gene TRBD2, 5 bases. Deletions cut 0 bases from V and 15 bases from J, with 12 bases between. The CDR3 loop spans 12 amino acids. The germline V gene encodes CDR1 LNHNV and CDR2 YYDKDF (reference sequence). CDR3 in amino acids: CATSRDRDALFF. The CDR3 DNA follows: TGTGCCACCAGCAGAGACCGGGATGCGCTGTTCTTC. The variable domain in full, completed from reference TRBV15 and TRBJ2-1, reads DAMVIQNPRYQVTQFGKPVTLSCSQTLNHNVMYWYQQKSSQAPKLLFHYYDKDFNNEADTPDNFQSRRPNTSFCFLDIRSPGLGDTAMYLCATSRDRDALFFGPGTRLTVL.